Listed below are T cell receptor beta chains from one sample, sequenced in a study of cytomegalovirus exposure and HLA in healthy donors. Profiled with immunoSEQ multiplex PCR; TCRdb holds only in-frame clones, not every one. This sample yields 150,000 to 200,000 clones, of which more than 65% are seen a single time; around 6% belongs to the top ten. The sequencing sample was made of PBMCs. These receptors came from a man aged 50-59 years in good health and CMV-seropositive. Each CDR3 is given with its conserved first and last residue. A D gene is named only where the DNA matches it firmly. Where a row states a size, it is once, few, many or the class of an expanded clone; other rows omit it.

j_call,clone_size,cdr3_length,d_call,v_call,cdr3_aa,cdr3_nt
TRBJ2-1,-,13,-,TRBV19,CASSIATHNEQFF,TGTGCCAGTAGTATAGCCACTCACAATGAGCAGTTCTTC
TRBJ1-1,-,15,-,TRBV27,CASSLQGTENTEAFF,TGTGCCAGCAGTTTACAGGGGACCGAGAACACTGAAGCTTTCTTT
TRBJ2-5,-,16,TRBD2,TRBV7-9,CASSSLAGGPQETQYF,TGTGCCAGCAGCTCTTTAGCGGGGGGGCCTCAAGAGACCCAGTACTTC
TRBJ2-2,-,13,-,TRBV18,CASSPQGTGELFF,TGTGCCAGCTCACCCCAGGGCACCGGGGAGCTGTTTTTT
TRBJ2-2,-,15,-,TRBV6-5,CASSYGGGGAGELFF,TGTGCCAGCAGTTACGGGGGCGGGGGAGCCGGGGAGCTGTTTTTT
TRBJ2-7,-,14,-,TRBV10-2,CAIKSAGLDHEQYF,TGCGCTATAAAGTCAGCGGGCTTAGACCACGAGCAGTACTTC
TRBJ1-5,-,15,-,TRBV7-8,CASSLAVQGNQPQHF,TGTGCCAGCAGCTTAGCAGTACAGGGAAATCAGCCCCAGCATTTT
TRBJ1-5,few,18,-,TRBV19,CASTVTPPGVYSNQPQHF,TGTGCCAGTACGGTTACCCCCCCCGGGGTTTATAGCAATCAGCCCCAGCATTTT
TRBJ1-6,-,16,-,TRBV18,CASSSERQSINSPLHF,TGTGCCAGCTCTTCCGAGAGACAGAGCATTAATTCACCCCTCCACTTT
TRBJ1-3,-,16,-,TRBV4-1,CASSQARFRSGNTIYF,TGCGCCAGCAGCCAAGCGCGGTTTCGCTCTGGAAACACCATATATTTT
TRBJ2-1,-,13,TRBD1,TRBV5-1,CASSLATGDEQFF,TGCGCCAGCAGCTTGGCGACAGGGGATGAGCAGTTCTTC
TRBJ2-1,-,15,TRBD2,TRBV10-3,CAISEQAGGPVEQFF,TGTGCCATCAGTGAGCAGGCGGGGGGGCCTGTTGAGCAGTTCTTC
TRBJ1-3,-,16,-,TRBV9,CASSVYASGSGNTIYF,TGTGCCAGCAGCGTATATGCGTCCGGCTCTGGAAACACCATATATTTT
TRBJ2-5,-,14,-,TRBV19,CASSVRAVQETQYF,TGTGCCAGTAGTGTCAGGGCAGTACAAGAGACCCAGTACTTC
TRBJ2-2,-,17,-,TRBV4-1,CASSQTGRGEGTGELFF,TGCGCCAGCAGCCAAACCGGAAGGGGGGAGGGGACCGGGGAGCTGTTTTTT
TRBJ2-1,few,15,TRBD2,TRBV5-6,CASSFGLAGDDEQFF,TGTGCCAGCAGCTTCGGACTAGCGGGAGACGATGAGCAGTTCTTC
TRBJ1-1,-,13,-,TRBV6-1,CASSLQENTEAFF,TGTGCCAGCAGTTTACAAGAGAACACTGAAGCTTTCTTT
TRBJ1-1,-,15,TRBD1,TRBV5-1,CASSLQGGAVTEAFF,TGCGCCAGCAGCTTGCAAGGGGGCGCGGTCACTGAAGCTTTCTTT
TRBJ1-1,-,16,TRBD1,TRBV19,CASKTQGTMGGTEAFF,TGTGCCAGTAAAACACAGGGGACGATGGGAGGCACTGAAGCTTTCTTT
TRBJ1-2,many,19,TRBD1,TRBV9,CASSGSRGQGIGGLSGYTF,TGTGCCAGCAGCGGCTCCCGGGGACAGGGGATCGGGGGGCTATCCGGCTACACCTTC
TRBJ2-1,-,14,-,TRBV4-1,CASSQGPGEYEQFF,TGCGCCAGCAGCCAAGGGCCCGGGGAGTATGAGCAGTTCTTC
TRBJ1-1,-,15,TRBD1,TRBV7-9,CASSPTGTANTEAFF,TGTGCCAGCAGCCCCACCGGGACAGCGAACACTGAAGCTTTCTTT
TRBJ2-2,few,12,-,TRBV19,CASSAGEVELFF,TGTGCCAGTAGTGCCGGAGAGGTGGAGCTGTTTTTT